This T cell receptor beta chain was sequenced during a study of T-cell memory formation after mild COVID-19. TCRdb recomputed calls from the 5' RACE reads with MiXCR, one row per CDR3 protein. Seen here are over 350,000 distinct CDR3 sequences, about 17% observed once, and the top ten hold roughly 21%. Per the germline V gene, CDR1 is MNHEY and CDR2 is SVGAGI. The V gene lost 6 bases and the J gene lost 2 bases, with 14 bases spanning the gap. The CDR3 contains 14 residues. This clonotype was observed a few times. Material: PBMCs or a T cell subset sorted from them (not recorded which). The chain has TRBV6-5 and TRBJ2-7, with D perhaps given as TRBD1 or TRBD2 (5 bases each). The clonotype was recovered from a man younger than 35 who had mild COVID-19 (a few samples of this study predate the infection). Cell type and time point are not known. The CDR3 protein is CASSPRDRTYEQYF. Written as DNA, the CDR3 is TGTGCCAGCAGCCCCCGGGACCGCACCTACGAGCAGTACTTC.